A selection of T cell receptor beta chains follows, all from one sample in a study of glioma-infiltrating T cells after dendritic cell vaccination. Generated by immunoSEQ multiplex PCR, the TCRdb table keeps only in-frame clones and is missing some. The sample includes 71,000 or so clones, 80% to 85% of them seen just once. Source: blood, taken before dendritic cell vaccination. These receptors came from a human donor with glioblastoma. CDR3s include the opening cysteine and the closing phenylalanine or tryptophan. The D gene is left open where the match is weak. The size field is filled for only some rows; it gives once, few, many or a size class.

TRBJ1-3 | TRBV5-6 | - | TRBD1 | CASRRQGAGNTIYF | TGTGCCAGCAGACGACAGGGTGCTGGAAACACCATATATTTT
TRBJ1-2 | TRBV9 | - | TRBD1 | CASSASTGTGGIDYGYTF | TGTGCCAGCAGCGCCTCCACCGGGACAGGGGGCATTGACTATGGCTACACCTTC
TRBJ2-1 | TRBV9 | - | TRBD1 | CASSYGTVFDEQFF | TGTGCCAGCAGCTACGGGACAGTCTTCGATGAGCAGTTCTTC
TRBJ2-7 | TRBV5-4 | - | TRBD1 | CASSPGGTGLNEQYF | TGTGCCAGCAGCCCGGGCGGGACAGGGTTGAACGAGCAGTACTTC
TRBJ1-1 | TRBV25-1 | - | - | CASSASGSHKGAFF | TGTGCCAGCAGTGCAAGTGGGAGCCACAAAGGTGCTTTCTTT
TRBJ2-2 | TRBV2 | - | - | CASIGGLPGGELFF | TGTGCCAGCATAGGAGGACTCCCCGGCGGGGAGCTGTTTTTT
TRBJ1-1 | TRBV2 | few | TRBD1 | CASSRQGVFTEAFF | TGTGCCAGCAGTCGACAGGGGGTGTTCACTGAAGCTTTCTTT
TRBJ1-1 | TRBV5-1 | - | - | CASSRDTENTEAFF | TGCGCCAGCAGCCGGGACACTGAGAACACTGAAGCTTTCTTT
TRBJ2-7 | TRBV6-5 | - | - | CASSYSSQIEYQQYF | TGTGCCAGCAGTTACTCTTCGCAAATTGAGTATCAGCAGTACTTC
TRBJ2-7 | TRBV10-1 | few | - | CASSEPYRTPYEQYF | TGCGCCAGCAGTGAGCCGTACAGGACCCCCTACGAGCAGTACTTC
TRBJ2-7 | TRBV5-8 | - | TRBD2 | CASSPGLAGVYEQYF | TGTGCCAGCAGCCCGGGACTAGCGGGGGTATACGAGCAGTACTTC
TRBJ2-3 | TRBV13 | - | - | CASSLRAGSGTQYF | TGTGCCAGCAGCTTACGGGCAGGGTCAGGTACGCAGTATTTT
TRBJ2-3 | TRBV6-5 | - | TRBD2 | CASSLRLAGATDTQYF | TGTGCCAGCAGTTTGCGACTAGCGGGGGCCACAGATACGCAGTATTTT
TRBJ1-6 | TRBV2 | many | TRBD1 | CASLGQENSPLHF | TGTGCCAGCTTGGGACAGGAAAATTCACCCCTCCACTTT
TRBJ1-3 | TRBV5-1 | few | TRBD1 | CASSPTGDGNTIYF | TGCGCCAGCAGCCCGACAGGGGACGGAAACACCATATATTTT
TRBJ1-2 | TRBV6-5 | - | - | CASSRTQGNYGYTF | TGTGCCAGCAGTCGCACGCAGGGGAACTATGGCTACACCTTC
TRBJ1-2 | TRBV5-4 | once | - | CASSLVAGNGYTF | TGTGCCAGCAGCTTGGTGGCGGGTAATGGCTACACCTTC
TRBJ2-7 | TRBV6-5 | - | TRBD1 | CASSGQEDYEQYF | TGTGCCAGCAGCGGACAGGAGGACTACGAGCAGTACTTC